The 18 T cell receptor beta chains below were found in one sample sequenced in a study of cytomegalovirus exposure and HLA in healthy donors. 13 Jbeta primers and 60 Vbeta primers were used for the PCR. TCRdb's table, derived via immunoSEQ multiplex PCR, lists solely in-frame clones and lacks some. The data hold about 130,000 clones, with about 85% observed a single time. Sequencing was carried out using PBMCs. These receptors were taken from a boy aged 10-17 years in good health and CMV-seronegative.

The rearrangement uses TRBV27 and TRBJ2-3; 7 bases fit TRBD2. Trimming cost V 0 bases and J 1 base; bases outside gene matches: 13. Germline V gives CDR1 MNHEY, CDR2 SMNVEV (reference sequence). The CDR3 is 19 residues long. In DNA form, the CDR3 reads TGTGCCAGCAGTTTATCGAAGGCTCCCCTACGGGAGGGCACAGATACGCAGTATTTT. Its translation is CASSLSKAPLREGTDTQYF.

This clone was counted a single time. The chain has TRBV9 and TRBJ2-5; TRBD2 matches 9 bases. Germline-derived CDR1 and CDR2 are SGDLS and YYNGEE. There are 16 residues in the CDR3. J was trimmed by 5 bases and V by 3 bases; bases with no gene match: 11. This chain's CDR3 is CASSGTSGTSRETQYF. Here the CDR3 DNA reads TGTGCCAGCAGCGGAACATCCGGGACTAGCAGGGAGACCCAGTACTTC.

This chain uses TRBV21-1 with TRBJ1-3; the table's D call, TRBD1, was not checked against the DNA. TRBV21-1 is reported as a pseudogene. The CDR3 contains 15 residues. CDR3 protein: CASSRTVLSGNTIYF. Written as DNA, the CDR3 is TGTGCCAGCAGCAGGACAGTGCTCTCTGGAAACACCATATATTTT.

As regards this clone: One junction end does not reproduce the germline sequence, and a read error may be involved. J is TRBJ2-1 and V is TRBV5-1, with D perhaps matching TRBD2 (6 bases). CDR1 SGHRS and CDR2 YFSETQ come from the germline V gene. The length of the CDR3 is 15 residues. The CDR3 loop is CAGSFSGSSYNEQFF. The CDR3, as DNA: TGCGCCGGCAGCTTTAGCGGTAGCTCCTACAATGAGCAGTTCTTC.

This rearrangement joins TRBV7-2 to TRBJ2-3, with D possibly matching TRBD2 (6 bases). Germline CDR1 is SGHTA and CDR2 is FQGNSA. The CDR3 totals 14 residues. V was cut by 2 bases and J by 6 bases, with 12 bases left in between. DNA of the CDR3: TGTGCCAGCAGCTTACGACTAGGAGGGGATACGCAGTATTTT. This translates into CASSLRLGGDTQYF.

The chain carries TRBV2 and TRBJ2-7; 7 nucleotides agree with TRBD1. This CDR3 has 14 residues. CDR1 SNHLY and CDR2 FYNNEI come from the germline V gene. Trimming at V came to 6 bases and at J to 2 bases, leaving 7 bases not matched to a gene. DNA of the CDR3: TGTGCCAGCAGGCTCATGGACAGGACCTACGAGCAGTACTTC. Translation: CASRLMDRTYEQYF.

Here the CDR3 reads CASIPPGGRIDEAFF. CDR3 coding DNA: TGTGCCAGCATCCCCCCCGGGGGGCGGATTGATGAAGCTTTCTTT. The rearrangement joins TRBV5-5 to TRBJ1-1; a possible D gene is TRBD1 (6 bases). V was clipped by 6 bases and J by 7 bases, with 22 bases between them. Germline CDR1 SGHKS, CDR2 YYEKEE (reference sequence). The CDR3 spans 15 residues.

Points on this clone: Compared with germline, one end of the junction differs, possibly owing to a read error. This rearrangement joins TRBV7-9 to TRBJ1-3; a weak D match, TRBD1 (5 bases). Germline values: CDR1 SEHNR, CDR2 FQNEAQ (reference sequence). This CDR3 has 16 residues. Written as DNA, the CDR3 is TGTTCCAGCAGCTTAGCGGCAGGGCCCTCTGGAAACACCATATATTTT. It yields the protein CSSSLAAGPSGNTIYF.

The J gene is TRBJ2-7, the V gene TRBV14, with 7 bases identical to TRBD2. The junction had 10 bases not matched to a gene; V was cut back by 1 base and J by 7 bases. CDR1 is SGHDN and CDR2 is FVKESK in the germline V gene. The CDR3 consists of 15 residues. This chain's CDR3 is CASSQVRGMHGEQYF. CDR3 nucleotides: TGTGCCAGCAGCCAAGTGCGGGGGATGCACGGGGAGCAGTACTTC.

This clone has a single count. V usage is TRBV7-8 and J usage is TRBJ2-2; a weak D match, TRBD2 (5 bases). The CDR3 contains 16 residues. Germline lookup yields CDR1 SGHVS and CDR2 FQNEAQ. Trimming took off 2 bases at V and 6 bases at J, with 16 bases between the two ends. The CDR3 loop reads CASSLSGLGGAGELFF. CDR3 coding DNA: TGTGCCAGCAGCTTAAGCGGCCTAGGCGGCGCCGGGGAGCTGTTTTTT.

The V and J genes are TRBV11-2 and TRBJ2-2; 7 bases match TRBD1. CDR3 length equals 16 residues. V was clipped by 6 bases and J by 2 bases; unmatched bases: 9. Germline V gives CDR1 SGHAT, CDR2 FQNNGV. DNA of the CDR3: TGTGCCAGCAGAAAACCCGGGACAGTAAACACCGGGGAGCTGTTTTTT. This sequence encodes CASRKPGTVNTGELFF.

The CDR3: CASSEGISKTVPYEQYF. CDR3 nucleotide sequence: TGTGCCAGCAGCGAAGGGATATCAAAGACAGTTCCCTACGAGCAGTACTTC. V and J are TRBV9 and TRBJ2-7, with a tentative D call TRBD1 (5 bases). Between the trimmed V and J ends, which lost 3 bases and 2 bases, there was a span of 21 bases. This CDR3 contains 17 residues. Germline V gene sequence: CDR1 SGDLS, CDR2 YYNGEE. Full variable domain (outside the CDR3, taken from reference TRBV9 and TRBJ2-7): DSGVTQTPKHLITATGQRVTLRCSPRSGDLSVYWYQQSLDQGLQFLIQYYNGEERAKGNILERFSAQQFPDLHSELNLSSLELGDSALYFCASSEGISKTVPYEQYFGPGTRLTVT.

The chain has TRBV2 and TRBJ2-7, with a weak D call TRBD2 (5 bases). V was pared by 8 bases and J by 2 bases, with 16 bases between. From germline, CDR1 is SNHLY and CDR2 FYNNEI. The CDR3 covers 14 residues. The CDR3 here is CASGSSKPPYEQYF. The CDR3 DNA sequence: TGTGCCAGCGGGAGTAGCAAACCTCCCTACGAGCAGTACTTC. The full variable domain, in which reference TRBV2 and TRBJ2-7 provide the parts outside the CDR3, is EPEVTQTPSHQVTQMGQEVILRCVPISNHLYFYWYRQILGQKVEFLVSFYNNEISEKSEIFDDQFSVERPDGSNFTLKIRSTKLEDSAMYFCASGSSKPPYEQYFGPGTRLTVT.

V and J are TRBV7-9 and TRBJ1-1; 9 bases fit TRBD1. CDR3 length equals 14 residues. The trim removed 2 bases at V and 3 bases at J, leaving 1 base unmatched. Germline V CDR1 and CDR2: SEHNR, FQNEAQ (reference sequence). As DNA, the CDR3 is TGTGCCAGCAGCTTACGACAGGGGGACACTGAAGCTTTCTTT. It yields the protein CASSLRQGDTEAFF.

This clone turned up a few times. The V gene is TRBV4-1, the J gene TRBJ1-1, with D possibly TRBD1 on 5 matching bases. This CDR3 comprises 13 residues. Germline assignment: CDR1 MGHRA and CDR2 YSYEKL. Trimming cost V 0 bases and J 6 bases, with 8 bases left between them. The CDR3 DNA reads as TGCGCCAGCAGCCAAGATCCAGGGCCTGAAGCTTTCTTT. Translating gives CASSQDPGPEAFF.

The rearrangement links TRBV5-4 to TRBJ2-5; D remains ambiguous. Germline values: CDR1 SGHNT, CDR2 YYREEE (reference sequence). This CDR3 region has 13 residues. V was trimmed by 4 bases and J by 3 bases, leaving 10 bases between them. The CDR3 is CASSGRVKETQYF. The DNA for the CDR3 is TGTGCCAGCAGCGGCCGGGTGAAAGAGACCCAGTACTTC.

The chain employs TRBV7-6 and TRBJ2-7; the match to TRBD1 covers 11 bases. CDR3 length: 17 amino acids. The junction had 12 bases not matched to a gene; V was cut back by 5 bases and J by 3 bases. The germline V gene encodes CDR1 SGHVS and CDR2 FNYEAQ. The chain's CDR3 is CASSPIPRTGGVYEQYF. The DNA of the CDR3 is TGTGCCAGCAGCCCTATCCCCAGGACAGGGGGCGTCTACGAGCAGTACTTC.

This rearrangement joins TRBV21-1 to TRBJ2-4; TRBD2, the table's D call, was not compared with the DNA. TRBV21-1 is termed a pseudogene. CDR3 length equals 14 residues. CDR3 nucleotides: TGTGCCAGCAGCAGCCGGGGGATCCAAAACATTCAGTACTTC. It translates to CASSSRGIQNIQYF.